This T cell receptor beta chain appears in the sequencing data of a study of blood T cell repertoires in COVID-19 (dated by TCRdb to about 2020). For the wider study: The collaborator samples originated in the United States, Italy and Spain and spanned the acute and convalescent phases of COVID-19. The prospective study material was composed of cDNA or gDNA derived from T cells, B-cell-depleted T cells, or PBMCs. The dataset comprised deeply sampled blood TCRbeta repertoires from subjects exposed to, actively infected with, or recovered from COVID-19. A freely available public database, intended as a resource for researchers studying the immune response to SARS-CoV-2, is where the repertoires were released. The samples were drawn from the first 160 participants of the ongoing ImmuneRACE study and from some 1,300 subjects provided by 6 global collaborators. The sample metadata nearly always contained a de-identified subject ID, COVID-19 status, age in years and sex. HLA class I and class II types, where available, came from metadata supplied by the sample provider rather than from assay-based typing. Study-wide findings and limitations: How much clinical and demographic metadata was included differed by source and by participant, and the metadata was provided uncurated.

The immunoSEQ Assay, a bias-controlled multiplex PCR, was used to amplify TCRbeta CDR3 regions from genomic DNA. Turning to the authors' computational methods: The number of nucleated cells in each sample was estimated by amplification of reference gene primers within the assay. Sequence reads were collapsed and filtered to measure the absolute abundance of every unique TCRbeta CDR3 rearrangement. For each sample, productive Simpson clonality was calculated as the square root of Simpson's diversity index across productive rearrangements. In its TCRdb copy, this immuneACCESS table keeps in-frame sequences only and misses some clones. Where compared with another copy, unresolved V genes explain less than half of these, and the others have no known cause. D and trimming were read from the DNA, whereas the V and J calls and clone size are those reported in that table. Across this sample there are about 69,000 clones, with around 83% seen only once. The ten biggest clones cover 9.7% of the sample.

Collaborating institutions collected whole blood in K2EDTA tubes following their own protocols. For TCRbeta analysis, collaborators shipped samples in one of three forms: frozen whole blood, isolated PBMCs, or DNA extracted from either of those sample types. As to this clone: The antigen it recognizes is unknown. No base qualities exist here, and no much larger clone lies one base off it.

V was cut back by 3 bases and J by 4 bases, leaving a gap of 4 bases between them. Based on the germline V gene (reference sequence), the CDR1 and CDR2 sequences are LNHDA and SQIVND. The CDR3 has 12 amino acids, counting the end cysteine and phenylalanine. Only the CDR3 region is kept as DNA, spanning 36 bases read in frame from base 1. The sequence joins TRBV19 to TRBJ1-5; the D gene lacks a confident call. The sequenced material came from peripheral blood. The source of this sequence is a woman of 80 years or more with acute or convalescent COVID-19. The CDR3 loop reads CASSMSNQPQHF. The nucleotide sequence is TGTGCCAGTAGTATGAGTAATCAGCCCCAGCATTTT.